This T cell receptor (beta chain) was sequenced for a study of regulatory T cells in long-lasting Graves disease. For the study at large: New Graves' disease cases had less than 3 months of antithyroid drugs.

This clonotype was counted a few times. Its antigen is unknown. Whole-study results and caveats: Favored gene segments in persistent disease were TRBV28, TRBJ1-2 and TRBJ2-5. Less diverse TCR repertoires were seen in persistent Graves' patients than in newly diagnosed ones.

Time point here: newly diagnosed GD, antithyroid drugs for less than 3 months. With RNA extracted from PBMCs as input, the TCR library was made. Sequencing libraries for TCR beta were prepared with iRepertoire HTBI primers and Arm-PCR of CDR3 regions. TCRdb recomputed calls from the multiplex PCR reads with MiXCR, one row per CDR3 protein. In the table there are 500,000 or so distinct CDR3 sequences, 15% to 20% of which are singletons. The germline V and J ends were trimmed by 5 bases and 4 bases, with 13 bases remaining between them. Germline V CDR1 and CDR2: MNHEY, SMNVEV (reference sequence). The CDR3 sequence is 14 residues long. These records were also assigned to another study, of T cells in Graves' hyperthyroidism and ophthalmopathy. That study reports: Diagnosis relied on clinical symptoms, serum thyroxine and TRAb, thyroid ultrasound and orbital computed tomography.

The material sequenced was peripheral blood mononuclear cells (PBMCs), taken at new diagnosis, from a patient treated with antithyroid drugs. The V gene is TRBV27, the J gene TRBJ2-3; D perhaps matches TRBD2 (6 bases). This clonotype originated in a woman aged 35-65 years with Graves disease. The CDR3 region has the DNA TGTGCCAGCAGTCCAGGGACTGGTCCAGATACGCAGTATTTT. Its protein is CASSPGTGPDTQYF.